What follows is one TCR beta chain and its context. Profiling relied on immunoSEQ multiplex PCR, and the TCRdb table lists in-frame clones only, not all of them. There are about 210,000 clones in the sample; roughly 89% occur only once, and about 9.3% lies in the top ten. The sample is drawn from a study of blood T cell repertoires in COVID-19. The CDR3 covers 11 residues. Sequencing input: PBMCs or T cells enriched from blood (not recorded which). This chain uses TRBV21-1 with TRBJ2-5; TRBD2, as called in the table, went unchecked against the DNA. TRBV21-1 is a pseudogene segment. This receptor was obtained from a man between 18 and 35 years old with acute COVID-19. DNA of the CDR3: TGTGCCGGCAAATGGCGGGAGACCCAGTACTTC. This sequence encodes CAGKWRETQYF.